This is a list of T cell receptor beta chains from one sample in a study of Graves' ophthalmopathy and Graves' hyperthyroidism. TCRdb reanalysed the multiplex PCR reads using MiXCR and keeps one entry per CDR3 protein. The sample yields about 740,000 distinct CDR3 sequences, approximately 40% seen once. What was sequenced was peripheral blood. The receptors originated from an adult man with Graves' ophthalmopathy. The CDR3 runs from the conserved cysteine through the conserved F or W. D genes are given only for firm matches. The size of a clone is reported for some rows only, either as once, few or many, or as a class for expanded clones.

clone_size: NA
d_call: TRBD1
v_call: TRBV7-9
j_call: TRBJ2-7
cdr3_nt: TGTGCCAGCAGCCCCTCGCCGGGACAGGGCCCCTACGAGCAGTACTTC
cdr3_aa: CASSPSPGQGPYEQYF

clone_size: NA
d_call: NA
v_call: TRBV10-3
j_call: TRBJ2-5
cdr3_nt: TGTGCCATCAGTGGGCAGGGCGGAGAGACCCAGTACTTC
cdr3_aa: CAISGQGGETQYF

clone_size: once
d_call: TRBD1
v_call: TRBV24-1
j_call: TRBJ1-5
cdr3_nt: TGTGTCAGCACTGAAGGAGGGACAGGGCACCAGCCCCAGCATTTT
cdr3_aa: CVSTEGGTGHQPQHF

clone_size: few
d_call: NA
v_call: TRBV6-5
j_call: TRBJ1-2
cdr3_nt: TGTGCCAGCAGTTACTCGCCAGGGATATATGGCTACACCTTC
cdr3_aa: CASSYSPGIYGYTF

clone_size: few
d_call: NA
v_call: TRBV7-9
j_call: TRBJ2-5
cdr3_nt: TGTGCCAGCAGCATAGGACCGAGAAAGCAGACCCAGTACTTC
cdr3_aa: CASSIGPRKQTQYF

clone_size: many
d_call: NA
v_call: TRBV20-1
j_call: TRBJ2-6
cdr3_nt: TGCAGTGCTCCGGACTCAGGGGCCAACGTCCTGACTTTC
cdr3_aa: CSAPDSGANVLTF

clone_size: few
d_call: NA
v_call: TRBV6-5
j_call: TRBJ1-1
cdr3_nt: TGTGCCAGCAGTTACCGGACTGACACTTTGAACACTGAAGCTTTCTTT
cdr3_aa: CASSYRTDTLNTEAFF

clone_size: NA
d_call: NA
v_call: TRBV7-9
j_call: TRBJ1-5
cdr3_nt: TGTGCCAGCAGCCAAGATGGGGGGTTCAGACCCAATCAGCCCCAGCATTTT
cdr3_aa: CASSQDGGFRPNQPQHF

clone_size: NA
d_call: NA
v_call: TRBV7-3
j_call: TRBJ2-2
cdr3_nt: TGTGCCAGCAGCTTAAATTCACAGGGTACCGGGGAGCTGTTTTTT
cdr3_aa: CASSLNSQGTGELFF

clone_size: NA
d_call: TRBD1
v_call: TRBV15
j_call: TRBJ1-4
cdr3_nt: TGTGCCACCAGCAACCGGGACAGGGGTGAAAAACTGTTTTTT
cdr3_aa: CATSNRDRGEKLFF

clone_size: NA
d_call: TRBD1
v_call: TRBV29-1
j_call: TRBJ1-5
cdr3_nt: TGCAGCTATGGACAGGGCAGCAATCAGCCCCAGCATTTT
cdr3_aa: CSYGQGSNQPQHF

clone_size: few
d_call: NA
v_call: TRBV5-8
j_call: TRBJ2-5
cdr3_nt: TGTGCCAGCAGCTGGGGCCAGATGGCGCAAGAGACCCAGTACTTC
cdr3_aa: CASSWGQMAQETQYF

clone_size: NA
d_call: NA
v_call: TRBV15
j_call: TRBJ2-5
cdr3_nt: TGTGCCACCAGCGGGGGGGAGACCCAGTACTTC
cdr3_aa: CATSGGETQYF

clone_size: NA
d_call: NA
v_call: TRBV6-5
j_call: TRBJ1-4
cdr3_nt: TGTGCCAGCAGTTACTCGTCCAGAGCTAATGAAAAACTGTTTTTT
cdr3_aa: CASSYSSRANEKLFF

clone_size: many
d_call: NA
v_call: TRBV29-1
j_call: TRBJ2-7
cdr3_nt: TGCAGCGTTCGGGACAACTACGAGCAGTACTTC
cdr3_aa: CSVRDNYEQYF

clone_size: many
d_call: TRBD1
v_call: TRBV7-2
j_call: TRBJ1-4
cdr3_nt: TGTGCCAGCAGGTCGGGACAGTCTAATGAAAAACTGTTTTTT
cdr3_aa: CASRSGQSNEKLFF

clone_size: many
d_call: TRBD1
v_call: TRBV25-1
j_call: TRBJ2-7
cdr3_nt: TGTGCCAGCAGTGAGAGGGACAGGGGCGACGAGCAGTACTTC
cdr3_aa: CASSERDRGDEQYF

clone_size: NA
d_call: NA
v_call: TRBV20-1
j_call: TRBJ1-5
cdr3_nt: TGCAGTGCTAGAGGGGGAAATATGGGACCCAGCAATCAGCCCCAGCATTTT
cdr3_aa: CSARGGNMGPSNQPQHF

clone_size: NA
d_call: TRBD1
v_call: TRBV7-9
j_call: TRBJ2-7
cdr3_nt: TGTGCCAGCAGCTTAATAGCCGGGACAGGGCAATACGAGCAGTACTTC
cdr3_aa: CASSLIAGTGQYEQYF

clone_size: NA
d_call: NA
v_call: TRBV5-1
j_call: TRBJ1-2
cdr3_nt: TGCGCCAGCAGCTTGTTGTCCACCGCTCCCTACCCTTATGGCTACACCTTC
cdr3_aa: CASSLLSTAPYPYGYTF

clone_size: once
d_call: TRBD2
v_call: TRBV29-1
j_call: TRBJ2-5
cdr3_nt: TGCAGCGTTATCGGGATCACTAGCGGGAGACAAGAGACCCAGTACTTC
cdr3_aa: CSVIGITSGRQETQYF

clone_size: many
d_call: TRBD1
v_call: TRBV24-1
j_call: TRBJ1-5
cdr3_nt: TGTGCCAGCAGTACTCCGGGACAGGGGAATCAGCCCCAGCATTTT
cdr3_aa: CASSTPGQGNQPQHF

clone_size: few
d_call: TRBD1
v_call: TRBV25-1
j_call: TRBJ2-5
cdr3_nt: TGTGCCAGCAGTGGGGACAGGAGCACCGTAAAACCTGAGACCCAGTACTTC
cdr3_aa: CASSGDRSTVKPETQYF

clone_size: few
d_call: TRBD2
v_call: TRBV19
j_call: TRBJ2-7
cdr3_nt: TGTGCCAGTAAAGGCGGGAGCTCCTACGAGCAGTACTTC
cdr3_aa: CASKGGSSYEQYF

clone_size: many
d_call: NA
v_call: TRBV15
j_call: TRBJ2-6
cdr3_nt: TGTGCCACCAGCCCCACCCTGACCTCTGGGGCCAACGTCCTGACTTTC
cdr3_aa: CATSPTLTSGANVLTF

clone_size: few
d_call: NA
v_call: TRBV20-1
j_call: TRBJ1-2
cdr3_nt: TGCAGTGCTCGTGACAAGGTCGTATCCTCCCCCTACTATGGCTACACCTTC
cdr3_aa: CSARDKVVSSPYYGYTF

clone_size: few
d_call: TRBD1
v_call: TRBV7-9
j_call: TRBJ2-5
cdr3_nt: TGTGCCAGCAGCCGGTTGTCAGGGGGCTGGGAGACCCAGTACTTC
cdr3_aa: CASSRLSGGWETQYF

clone_size: few
d_call: NA
v_call: TRBV12-3/TRBV12-4
j_call: TRBJ1-4
cdr3_nt: TGTGCCAGCAGCCCTGGGGTGGGGGGCACACTGTTTTTT
cdr3_aa: CASSPGVGGTLFF

clone_size: many
d_call: NA
v_call: TRBV10-1
j_call: TRBJ2-7
cdr3_nt: TGCGCCAGCAGGTTAGAGGGGGACGGTACCTCCTACGAGCAGTACTTC
cdr3_aa: CASRLEGDGTSYEQYF

clone_size: many
d_call: NA
v_call: TRBV6-5
j_call: TRBJ1-5
cdr3_nt: TGTGCCAGCAGCAGACATTACAATCAGCCCCAGCATTTT
cdr3_aa: CASSRHYNQPQHF

clone_size: NA
d_call: NA
v_call: TRBV7-9
j_call: TRBJ1-1
cdr3_nt: TGTGCCAGCAGCTTAAGGACAGAGCTGAACACTGAAGCTTTCTTT
cdr3_aa: CASSLRTELNTEAFF

clone_size: NA
d_call: NA
v_call: TRBV4-1
j_call: TRBJ2-7
cdr3_nt: TGCGCCAGCAGCCAAGCGGCGAGGTTTGGTTACGAGCAGTACTTC
cdr3_aa: CASSQAARFGYEQYF